This TCR beta chain was identified in a study of T cell changes during pregnancy in multiple sclerosis. Germline lookup yields CDR1 SGHVS and CDR2 FQNEAQ. This CDR3 is built from 13 residues. V was pared by 4 bases and J by 3 bases, with 3 bases of the junction left unmatched. Profiled with immunoSEQ multiplex PCR; TCRdb holds only in-frame clones, not every one. Among over 65,000 clones listed, roughly 90% were seen once. This clone appeared a single time. The input for sequencing was peripheral blood, taken in the first trimester of pregnancy. The V call is TRBV7-8, the J call TRBJ2-7; 7 positions match TRBD2. The sequence came from a female donor with multiple sclerosis, enrolled in a pregnancy study. The CDR3 is CASSSSGGYEQYF. CDR3 in DNA: TGTGCCAGCAGCTCCTCGGGAGGCTACGAGCAGTACTTC.